The 9 T cell receptor beta chains listed next were all sequenced from one sample in a study of cytomegalovirus exposure and HLA in healthy donors. 13 Jbeta primers and 60 Vbeta primers were used for the PCR. Here immunoSEQ multiplex PCR was the method, and the copy in TCRdb shows in-frame clones only, minus some. Of about 160,000 clones in the sample, more than 70% were seen once. Input material: PBMCs. These receptors were collected from a male donor in good health and CMV-seropositive.

This clone appeared a single time. The chain recombines TRBV6-1 with TRBJ2-7; no definite D call. Germline V lookup: CDR1 MNHNS, CDR2 SASEGT. Trimming shortened V by 6 bases and J by 3 bases, and 9 bases separated the two germline ends. The CDR3 runs 12 residues. This chain's CDR3 is CASRRSIYEQYF. CDR3 DNA sequence: TGTGCCAGCAGACGGAGCATCTACGAGCAGTACTTC.

This clone was detected only once. This rearrangement joins TRBV11-3 to TRBJ2-7; 14 positions match TRBD2. There are 15 residues in the CDR3. The germline gives CDR1 SGHNT, CDR2 YENEEA. V was pared by 4 bases and J by 4 bases, with 3 bases of the junction left unmatched. The CDR3 coding sequence is TGTGCCAGCAGCTCGGGACTAGCGGGAGTTTACGAGCAGTACTTC. It codes for CASSSGLAGVYEQYF.

The CDR3: CASSLAGLGVTQYF. The CDR3 nucleotides read TGTGCCAGCAGCTTGGCCGGGCTAGGGGTGACCCAGTACTTC. The chain carries TRBV5-4 and TRBJ2-5; possible D gene TRBD1, 5 bases. Trimming shortened V by 0 bases and J by 7 bases, and 13 bases separated the two germline ends. The CDR3 is 14 amino acids. Germline V lookup: CDR1 SGHNT, CDR2 YYREEE (reference sequence).

The chain uses TRBV6-5 and TRBJ2-3; D possibly corresponds to TRBD1 (5 bases). V shed 0 bases and J shed 2 bases, with 6 bases lying between them. This CDR3 has 14 residues. Germline V CDR1 and CDR2: MNHEY, SVGAGI. The DNA of the CDR3 is TGTGCCAGCAGTTACTCAGGGGCCACAGATACGCAGTATTTT. Amino acids: CASSYSGATDTQYF.

This clone has just one count. The genes are TRBV5-5 and TRBJ2-5; TRBD2 is a possible D gene (6 bases). The CDR3 loop spans 15 amino acids. V lost 1 base to trimming and J lost 2 bases, with 12 bases between them. Germline CDR1 is SGHKS and CDR2 is YYEKEE (reference sequence). CDR3 sequence reads: CASSLQAGRQETQYF. CDR3 DNA sequence: TGTGCCAGCAGCTTGCAGGCAGGGAGGCAAGAGACCCAGTACTTC.

A few counts support this clone. The chain recombines TRBV7-5 with TRBJ2-7; TRBD1, the table's D call, lacks a check against the DNA. TRBV7-5 is a pseudogene locus. CDR3 length equals 18 residues. CDR3 loop: CVRSLDPEDRGDLYEQYF. The CDR3 DNA follows: TGTGTCAGAAGCTTAGATCCCGAGGACAGGGGAGACCTTTACGAGCAGTACTTC.

The genes are TRBV6-1 and TRBJ1-4, with D possibly matching TRBD1 (5 bases). V lost 5 bases, J lost 7 bases, and 17 bases lay in between. This CDR3 is 15 amino acids long. Germline values: CDR1 MNHNS, CDR2 SASEGT. The DNA of the CDR3 is TGTGCCAGCAGTCCTCTTGCGGGGCGGGGTGAAAAACTGTTTTTT. Its protein is CASSPLAGRGEKLFF.

This chain uses TRBV2 with TRBJ2-1; 10 bases are a match to TRBD2. The CDR3 has 15 amino acids. After removal of 10 bases from V and 4 bases from J, the junction contained 10 bases not matched to a gene. Germline V gives CDR1 SNHLY, CDR2 FYNNEI. This chain's CDR3 is CAISQGLAPYNEQFF. The CDR3 region has the DNA TGTGCCATCAGCCAGGGACTAGCGCCATACAATGAGCAGTTCTTC.

The chain joins TRBV5-8 to TRBJ2-5; tentatively, D is TRBD1 (5 bases). The DNA end lines up better with TRBJ2-7; the J call may be wrong. The length of the CDR3 is 12 residues. Germline V CDR1 and CDR2: SGHTS, YDEGEE. The CDR3 loop is CASSPDTLEQYF. Written as DNA, the CDR3 is TGTGCCAGCAGCCCGGACACCCTCGAGCAGTACTTC.